This entry is about one T cell receptor beta chain. This CDR3 contains 15 residues. V dropped 5 bases and J dropped 3; count of bases not matched to a gene: 6. Germline CDR1 and CDR2: MNHEY and SVGAGI. Using immunoSEQ multiplex PCR, the repertoire was profiled, and TCRdb retains in-frame clones only, with some absent. The sample records 80,000 or so clones, around 80% being singletons. This sample was included in a study of blood T cell repertoires in COVID-19. Study-wide background: Acute and convalescent COVID-19 specimens originated in the United States, Italy and Spain. PBMCs, B-cell-depleted T cells, or T cells were the source of the cDNA or gDNA that made up the material.

The sample was peripheral blood. The rearrangement uses TRBV6-5 and TRBJ2-3; TRBD1 matches 9 bases. The TCR comes from a man of 80 years or more with acute or convalescent COVID-19. The CDR3 region has the DNA TGTGCCAGCAGTACACAGGGGGCCGGGACAGATACGCAGTATTTT. The encoded protein is CASSTQGAGTDTQYF.